This entry lists 11 T cell receptor beta chains sequenced from one sample in a study of Ad26.COV2.S vaccination and SARS-CoV-2 variants. Generated by immunoSEQ multiplex PCR, the TCRdb table keeps only in-frame clones and is missing some. The table has hundreds of thousands of clones, 89% seen once. Documented treatment: about 20 received Ad26.COV2.S at low or high dose, single or two shots; about 5 received placebo; per-sample allocation not given. Sampling happened 63 days after the first vaccine or placebo injection. Sample: peripheral blood, taken in a trial of Ad26.COV2.S vaccine versus placebo. The receptors were gathered from a person aged 18-60 years who received the Ad26.COV2.S COVID-19 vaccine or a placebo.

V and J are TRBV10-3 and TRBJ1-2; TRBD1 matches at 7 bases. Trimming cost V 10 bases and J 0 bases; bases outside gene matches: 5. CDR3 length equals 13 residues. The germline CDR1 and CDR2 sequences are ENHRY and SYGVKD. DNA for the CDR3: TGTGCCACGAGGACAGGAACTAACTATGGCTACACCTTC. It encodes CATRTGTNYGYTF.

The V call is TRBV5-4, the J call TRBJ1-1; 9 positions match TRBD1. The CDR3 has 15 residues. Unmatched junction bases numbered 9, after V lost 5 bases and J lost 4 bases. Germline loops: CDR1 SGHNT, CDR2 YYREEE (reference sequence). The CDR3 sequence: CASRLQGAGFTEAFF. The CDR3 nucleotides are TGTGCCAGCAGGTTACAGGGGGCTGGGTTCACTGAAGCTTTCTTT.

V gene TRBV3-1 (or the pseudogene TRBV3-2) combines with J gene TRBJ1-1; D unresolved. V was trimmed by 10 bases and J by 6 bases, leaving 12 bases between them. This CDR3 is 11 amino acids long. CDR1 LGHDT and CDR2 YNNKEL come from the germline V gene (reference sequence). The CDR3 here is CATRRGSEAFF. CDR3 nucleotides: TGTGCCACCAGACGGGGTTCTGAAGCTTTCTTT.

The chain links TRBV3-1 (or the pseudogene TRBV3-2) to TRBJ2-1; TRBD2 aligns across 9 bases. Germline CDR1 reads LGHDT; CDR2 reads YNNKEL (reference sequence). The CDR3 has 16 amino acids. V lost 0 bases, J lost 9 bases, and 9 bases stayed unmatched. CDR3 DNA: TGTGCCAGCAGCCAAGAGAAGGCGGGGGGGCGAGGTGAGCAGTTCTTC. This sequence encodes CASSQEKAGGRGEQFF.

This chain uses TRBV9 with TRBJ2-7; D ambiguous. Germline CDR1 is SGDLS and CDR2 is YYNGEE. The CDR3 is made up of 15 amino acids. The V gene lost 3 bases and the J gene lost 2 bases, with 15 bases spanning the gap. CDR3 sequence (DNA): TGTGCCAGCAGCGCCGGCGGCAGTGGGACCTACGAGCAGTACTTC. Translating gives CASSAGGSGTYEQYF.

The CDR3 loop is CASSQVSGGHDNEQFF. CDR3 sequence (DNA): TGTGCCAGCAGCCAAGTATCGGGGGGCCACGACAATGAGCAGTTCTTC. The rearrangement links TRBV14 to TRBJ2-1; possible D gene TRBD2, 7 bases. CDR3 length equals 16 residues. Deletions cut 1 base from V and 5 bases from J, with 15 bases between. Per the germline V gene, CDR1 is SGHDN and CDR2 is FVKESK.

V usage is TRBV6-2 or TRBV6-3 and J usage is TRBJ2-3; TRBD2 matches 8 bases. The V gene end was trimmed by 2 bases and the J gene end by 1 base; junction bases not matched to a gene: 2. CDR1 is MNHEY, CDR2 SVGEGT, per germline. The CDR3 extends over 15 amino acids. The CDR3 DNA reads TGTGCCAGCAGTTACCAAGCGGGAGGCACAGATACGCAGTATTTT. This sequence encodes CASSYQAGGTDTQYF.

The chain combines TRBV19 with TRBJ2-2; 11 nucleotides align to TRBD1. CDR1 LNHDA and CDR2 SQIVND come from the germline V gene (reference sequence). V lost 5 bases and J lost 4; bases outside the gene matches: 15. This CDR3 contains 19 residues. The chain's CDR3 is CASSLDYGRDRGVTGELFF. CDR3 nucleotides: TGTGCCAGTAGTCTGGACTATGGCCGGGACAGGGGGGTCACCGGGGAGCTGTTTTTT.

This chain connects TRBV3-1 (or the pseudogene TRBV3-2) to TRBJ2-7; no clear D gene. The CDR3 has 13 residues. V was cut by 7 bases and J by 0 bases, with 10 bases left in between. CDR1 LGHDT and CDR2 YNNKEL come from the germline V gene (reference sequence). This CDR3 reads CASKSAGSYEQYF. Here the CDR3 DNA reads TGTGCCAGCAAATCGGCTGGCTCCTACGAGCAGTACTTC.

The rearrangement uses TRBV28 and TRBJ2-7, with D hard to call. Germline V gene data show CDR1 as MDHEN and CDR2 as SYDVKM. The V and J ends lost 3 bases and 0 bases respectively, with 9 bases between them. This CDR3 spans 14 amino acids. The CDR3 is CASSFRQVSYEQYF. In nucleotides, the CDR3 is TGTGCCAGCAGTTTCAGGCAGGTCTCCTACGAGCAGTACTTC. The variable domain in full, with the rest retrieved from reference TRBV28 and TRBJ2-7, is DVKVTQSSRYLVKRTGEKVFLECVQDMDHENMFWYRQDPGLGLRLIYFSYDVKMKEKGDIPEGYSVSREKKERFSLILESASTNQTSMYLCASSFRQVSYEQYFGPGTRLTVT.

As concerns this clone: The same CDR3 is also encoded by other DNA sequences in this sample. The genes are TRBV19 and TRBJ2-2; D not resolved. Germline V gene sequence: CDR1 LNHDA, CDR2 SQIVND (reference sequence). The ends were cut back, 6 bases at V and 5 bases at J, with 4 bases in the middle. This CDR3 is 11 amino acids long. CDR3 loop: CASSTTGELFF. CDR3 sequence (DNA): TGTGCCAGTAGCACGACCGGGGAGCTGTTTTTT.